The source of this T cell receptor beta chain is a study of beta chain features in type 1 diabetes. Study results and limitations: Type 1 diabetes patients had TCRB CDR3s that were shorter (moderately but significantly so) in all four CD4+ subsets.

This clone was detected a few times. Its target is unknown. Sorting produced populations that all topped 95% purity. With 3 bases removed from V and 1 base from J, the gap between germline ends came to 13 bases. CDR1 is LNHDA, CDR2 SQIVND, per germline (reference sequence). The CDR3 loop spans 16 amino acids. Every isolated RNA sample was fully reverse transcribed, so sequencing captured expressed TCRB transcripts. Method: immunoSEQ multiplex PCR; TCRdb's copy keeps in-frame clones and lacks some. Among a few hundred thousand clones, 15% were seen once, and the ten largest hold roughly 0.015%. The origin of this receptor is a young man with type 1 diabetes. V usage is TRBV19 and J usage is TRBJ2-1; perhaps TRBD1 as D (6 bases). Sequences were obtained from naive CD4+ T cells from blood. The CDR3 spells CASSIGTLLSYNEQFF. The CDR3 nucleotides are TGTGCCAGTAGTATCGGGACACTTCTTTCCTACAATGAGCAGTTCTTC.